The TCR beta chain described here comes from a study of T cell clones after liver transplantation. Sequencing used immunoSEQ multiplex PCR; TCRdb keeps in-frame clones, though not all of them. The sample lists roughly 80,000 clones; roughly four fifths were seen once. A remark on this clone: Its antigen is not known.

Study-wide results and caveats: Low donor cell numbers restricted donor-reactive repertoire measurement in a couple of subjects.

This receptor was obtained from a human patient who received a liver transplant. Some T cells may possibly be graft donor cells. The sequencing here drew on CD4+ T cells from blood, taken 46 months after liver transplant.

The CDR3 DNA reads as TGTGCCAGCAGCTTGGCGACCGAAACCGCCCAAGAGACCCAGTACTTC. Amino acid sequence: CASSLATETAQETQYF. The genes are TRBV11-2 and TRBJ2-5; no firm D call. V was clipped by 3 bases and J by 1 base, with 15 bases between them. Germline lookup yields CDR1 SGHAT and CDR2 FQNNGV. CDR3 length: 16 amino acids.